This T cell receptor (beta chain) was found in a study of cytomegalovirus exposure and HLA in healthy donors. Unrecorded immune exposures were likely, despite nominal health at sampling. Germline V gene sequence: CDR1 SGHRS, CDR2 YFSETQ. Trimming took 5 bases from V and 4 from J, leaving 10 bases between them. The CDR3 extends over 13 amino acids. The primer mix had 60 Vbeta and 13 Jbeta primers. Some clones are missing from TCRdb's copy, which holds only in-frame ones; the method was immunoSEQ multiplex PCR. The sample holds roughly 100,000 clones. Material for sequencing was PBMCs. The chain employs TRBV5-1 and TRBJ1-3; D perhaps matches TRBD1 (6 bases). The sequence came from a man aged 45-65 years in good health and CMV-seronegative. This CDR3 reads CASRQGGGNTIYF. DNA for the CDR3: TGCGCCAGCAGACAGGGTGGAGGAAACACCATATATTTT.